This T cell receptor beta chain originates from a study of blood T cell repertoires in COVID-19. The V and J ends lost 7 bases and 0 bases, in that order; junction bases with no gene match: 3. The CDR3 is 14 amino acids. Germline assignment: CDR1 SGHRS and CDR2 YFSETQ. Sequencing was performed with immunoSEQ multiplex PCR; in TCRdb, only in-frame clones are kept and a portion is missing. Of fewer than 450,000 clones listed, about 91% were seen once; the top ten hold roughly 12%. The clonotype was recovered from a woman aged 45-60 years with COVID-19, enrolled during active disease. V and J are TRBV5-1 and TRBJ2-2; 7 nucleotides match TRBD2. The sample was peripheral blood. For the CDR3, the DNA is TGCGCCAGCGCTCTAGCGGCGAACACCGGGGAGCTGTTTTTT. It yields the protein CASALAANTGELFF. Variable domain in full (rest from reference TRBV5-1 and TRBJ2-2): KAGVTQTPRYLIKTRGQQVTLSCSPISGHRSVSWYQQTPGQGLQFLFEYFSETQRNKGNFPGRFSGRQFSNSRSEMNVSTLELGDSALYLCASALAANTGELFFGEGSRLTVL.